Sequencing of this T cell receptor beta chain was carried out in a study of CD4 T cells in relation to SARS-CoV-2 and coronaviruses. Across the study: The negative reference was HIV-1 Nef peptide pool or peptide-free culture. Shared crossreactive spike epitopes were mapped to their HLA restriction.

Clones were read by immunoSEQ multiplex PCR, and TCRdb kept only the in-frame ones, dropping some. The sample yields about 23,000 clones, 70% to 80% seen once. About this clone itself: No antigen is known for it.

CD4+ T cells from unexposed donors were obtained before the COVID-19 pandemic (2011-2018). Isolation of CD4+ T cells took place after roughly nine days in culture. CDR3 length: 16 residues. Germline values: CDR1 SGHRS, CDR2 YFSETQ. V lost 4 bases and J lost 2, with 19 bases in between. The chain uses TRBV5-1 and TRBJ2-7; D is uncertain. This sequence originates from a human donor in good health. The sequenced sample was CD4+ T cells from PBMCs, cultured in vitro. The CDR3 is CASSKLSGQPTYEQYF. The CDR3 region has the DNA TGCGCCAGCAGCAAACTAAGTGGGCAGCCGACCTACGAGCAGTACTTC. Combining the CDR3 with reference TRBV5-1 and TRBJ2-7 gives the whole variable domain KAGVTQTPRYLIKTRGQQVTLSCSPISGHRSVSWYQQTPGQGLQFLFEYFSETQRNKGNFPGRFSGRQFSNSRSEMNVSTLELGDSALYLCASSKLSGQPTYEQYFGPGTRLTVT.